The clone carrying this TCR beta chain was observed a few times. What it recognizes is unknown. Losses at the gene ends were 10 bases for V and 7 bases for J; bases not matched to a gene: 13. Germline loops: CDR1 MNHGY, CDR2 SAAAGT. The CDR3 has 14 residues. The data derive from a study of T cells in localized non-small cell lung cancer. Study observations and caveats: Sequencing, confined to only one tumor region, leaves heterogeneity possible. Higher blood T cell density tracked longer overall survival. Uninvolved nearby lung showed the greatest T cell clonality, exceeding that found in tumor.

Using immunoSEQ multiplex PCR, the repertoire was profiled, and TCRdb retains in-frame clones only, with some absent. The sample holds 6,000 or so clones, approximately 15% seen once. Adjacent lung, free of atypia, was sampled at least 2 cm from the tumor margin. This specimen consisted of normal lung tissue next to the tumor, obtained before any cancer treatment. The chain recombines TRBV6-8 with TRBJ2-7, with TRBD1 matching 10 bases. The receptor's source is a male donor older than 55 with stage II squamous cell lung carcinoma. CDR3 protein: CATEGRDRGREQYF. DNA for the CDR3: TGTGCCACCGAGGGCCGGGACAGGGGTAGGGAGCAGTACTTC.